This TCR beta chain was identified during a study of blood T cells in healthy people across ages. The CDR3 loop spans 12 amino acids. CDR1 SGHVS and CDR2 FNYEAQ come from the germline V gene. Trimming stripped 2 bases from V and 11 bases from J, with 7 bases between. General study results and limits: Higher diversity, along with more naive CD4+ cells, distinguished long-lived donors from aged donors. The study found TCR beta diversity correlated strongly with naive T cell percentage. Unknown donor CMV status possibly confounded expanded clonotype changes.

For the second PCR, which ran for roughly 7 to 11 cycles, a sample-barcoded 5' primer and a J-beta primer mix were used. Each CDR3 protein is one row after TCRdb ran MiXCR on the 5' RACE reads. The data hold about 1,600,000 distinct CDR3 sequences, with 42% observed a single time. Investigators took 9.5 to 10 milliliters of peripheral blood from every donor. As regards this clonotype: The antigen remains undetermined.

The clonotype comes from a woman under 30 in good health. This chain links TRBV7-6 with TRBJ1-6; D is undetermined. Sequenced material: blood. The CDR3 reads CASSLRDAPLHF. For the CDR3, the DNA is TGTGCCAGCAGCTTACGGGATGCACCCCTCCACTTT.